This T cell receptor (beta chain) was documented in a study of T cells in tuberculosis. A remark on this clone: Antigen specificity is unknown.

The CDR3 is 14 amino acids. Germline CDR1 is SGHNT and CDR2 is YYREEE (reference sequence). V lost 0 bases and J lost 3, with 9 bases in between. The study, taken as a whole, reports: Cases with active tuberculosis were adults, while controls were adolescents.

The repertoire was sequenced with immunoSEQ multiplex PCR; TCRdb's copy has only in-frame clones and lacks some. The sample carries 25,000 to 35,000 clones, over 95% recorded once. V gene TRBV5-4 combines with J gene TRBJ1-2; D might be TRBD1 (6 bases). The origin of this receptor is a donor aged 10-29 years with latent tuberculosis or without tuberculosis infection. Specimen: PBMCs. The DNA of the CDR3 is TGTGCCAGCAGCTTGGAGGCAGGGGACTATGGCTACACCTTC. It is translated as CASSLEAGDYGYTF.